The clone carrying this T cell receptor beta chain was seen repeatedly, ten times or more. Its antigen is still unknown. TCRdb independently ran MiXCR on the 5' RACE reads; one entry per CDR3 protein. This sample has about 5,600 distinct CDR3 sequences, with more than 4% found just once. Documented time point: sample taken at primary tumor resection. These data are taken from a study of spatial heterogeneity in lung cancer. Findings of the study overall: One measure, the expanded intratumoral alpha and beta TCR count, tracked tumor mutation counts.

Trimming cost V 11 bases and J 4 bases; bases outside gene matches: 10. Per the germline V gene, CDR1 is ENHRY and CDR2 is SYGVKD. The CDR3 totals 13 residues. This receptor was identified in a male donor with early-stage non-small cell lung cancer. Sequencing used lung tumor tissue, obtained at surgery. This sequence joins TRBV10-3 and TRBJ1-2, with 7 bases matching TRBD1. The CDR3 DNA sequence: TGTGCCTCAGGGGGGCAGGGCGGCTATGGCTACACCTTC. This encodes CASGGQGGYGYTF.